The 3 T cell receptor beta chains below come from one sample, sequenced in a study of cytomegalovirus exposure and HLA in healthy donors. PCR used 60 Vbeta primers and 13 Jbeta primers. This table comes from immunoSEQ multiplex PCR, and its TCRdb copy is limited to in-frame clones, with some not included. The data contain more than 95,000 clones, approximately 10% of them singletons. The source material was PBMCs. The receptors stem from a woman under 30 in good health and CMV-seropositive.

This clone was counted only a few times. This chain joins TRBV5-1 and TRBJ1-1; 7 bases are shared with TRBD1. Germline V gene lookup returns CDR1 SGHRS and CDR2 YFSETQ. Trimming took 0 bases from V and 2 from J; bases not matched to a gene: 7. CDR3 length equals 16 residues. Written as DNA, the CDR3 is TGCGCCAGCAGCTTGGCCTCGGGACAGAGAAACACTGAAGCTTTCTTT. Translation gives CASSLASGQRNTEAFF.

A few counts support this clone. V is TRBV28 and J is TRBJ1-1, with D maybe TRBD1 (5 bases). Trimming stripped 5 bases from V and 1 base from J, with 14 bases between. The V gene's germline CDR1 is MDHEN and CDR2 SYDVKM. CDR3 length equals 15 residues. The CDR3 reads CASSPYSTENTEAFF. For the CDR3, the DNA is TGTGCCAGCAGTCCTTACTCGACAGAGAACACTGAAGCTTTCTTT. Full variable domain (outside the CDR3, taken from reference TRBV28 and TRBJ1-1): DVKVTQSSRYLVKRTGEKVFLECVQDMDHENMFWYRQDPGLGLRLIYFSYDVKMKEKGDIPEGYSVSREKKERFSLILESASTNQTSMYLCASSPYSTENTEAFFGQGTRLTVV.

This clone was counted a few times. The chain links TRBV6-5 to TRBJ1-5, with D unclear. The V end was cut by 6 bases, the J end by 6 bases, with 18 bases between. CDR1 MNHEY and CDR2 SVGAGI come from the germline V gene. The CDR3 runs 15 residues. CDR3: CASSVKRINSQPQHF. The CDR3 DNA is TGTGCCAGCAGCGTTAAAAGAATCAATAGTCAGCCCCAGCATTTT.